This note documents a single T cell receptor beta chain sequence. The antigen is not known. The sample belongs to a study of response to subunit inactivated influenza vaccine. TCRdb reprocessed the RT-PCR reads via MiXCR and lists one record per CDR3 protein. The table records around 850,000 distinct CDR3 sequences, about 18% of them present only once. Overall study results and limits: New T cells are recruited in small numbers by each seasonal influenza vaccination, according to the authors' suggestion.

Germline lookup yields CDR1 PRHDT and CDR2 FYEKMQ (reference sequence). The CDR3 totals 14 residues. V gave up 3 bases and J gave up 6 bases, with 12 bases separating them. The sequenced sample was PBMCs from blood, obtained less than 6 days after vaccination. This TCR came from a man over 45 who received an inactivated influenza vaccine. This rearrangement joins TRBV13 to TRBJ2-1; no clear D. The CDR3 protein is CASSFLSSSNEQFF. DNA of the CDR3: TGTGCCAGCAGCTTTCTGTCCTCGTCCAATGAGCAGTTCTTC.